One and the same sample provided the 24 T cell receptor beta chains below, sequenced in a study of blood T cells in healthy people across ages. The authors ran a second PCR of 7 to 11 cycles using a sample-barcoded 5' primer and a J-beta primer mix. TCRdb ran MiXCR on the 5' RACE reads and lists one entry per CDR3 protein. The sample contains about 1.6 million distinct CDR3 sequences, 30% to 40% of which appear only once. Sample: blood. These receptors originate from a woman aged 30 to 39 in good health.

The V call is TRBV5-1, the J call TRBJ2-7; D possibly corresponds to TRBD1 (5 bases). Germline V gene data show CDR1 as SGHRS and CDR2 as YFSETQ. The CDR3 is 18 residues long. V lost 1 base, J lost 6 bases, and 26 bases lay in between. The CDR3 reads CASSLSPGLSPPGSEQYF. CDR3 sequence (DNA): TGCGCCAGCAGCTTGTCGCCAGGGTTGTCGCCACCGGGCTCCGAGCAGTACTTC.

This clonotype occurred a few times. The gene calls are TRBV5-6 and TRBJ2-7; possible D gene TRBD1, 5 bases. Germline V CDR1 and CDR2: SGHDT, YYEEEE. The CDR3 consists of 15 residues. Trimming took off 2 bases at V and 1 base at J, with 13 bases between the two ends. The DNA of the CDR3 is TGTGCCAGCAGCTTTGGAGCAGGGTCATCCTACGAGCAGTACTTC. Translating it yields CASSFGAGSSYEQYF.

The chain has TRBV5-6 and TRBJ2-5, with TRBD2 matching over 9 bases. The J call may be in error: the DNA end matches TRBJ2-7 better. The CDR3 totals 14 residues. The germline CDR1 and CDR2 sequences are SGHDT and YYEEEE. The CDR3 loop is CASSYRTSVAEQYF. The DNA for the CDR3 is TGTGCCAGCAGCTACAGGACTAGCGTCGCCGAGCAGTACTTC.

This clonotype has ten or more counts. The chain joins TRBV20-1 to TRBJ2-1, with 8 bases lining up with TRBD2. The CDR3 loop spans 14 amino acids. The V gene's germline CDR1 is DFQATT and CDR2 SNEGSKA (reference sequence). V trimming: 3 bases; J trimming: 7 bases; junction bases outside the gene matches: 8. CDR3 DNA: TGCAGTGCTAGCCGGGGGGGCCCTAGTAATGAGCAGTTCTTC. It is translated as CSASRGGPSNEQFF.

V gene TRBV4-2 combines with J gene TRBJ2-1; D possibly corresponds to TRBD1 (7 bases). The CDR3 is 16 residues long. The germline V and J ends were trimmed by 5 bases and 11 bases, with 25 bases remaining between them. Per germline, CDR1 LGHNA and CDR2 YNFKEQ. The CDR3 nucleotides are TGTGCCAGCAGCTCAAGGTTGGAGGGGGCGCATTATAAGCAGTTCTTC. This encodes CASSSRLEGAHYKQFF.

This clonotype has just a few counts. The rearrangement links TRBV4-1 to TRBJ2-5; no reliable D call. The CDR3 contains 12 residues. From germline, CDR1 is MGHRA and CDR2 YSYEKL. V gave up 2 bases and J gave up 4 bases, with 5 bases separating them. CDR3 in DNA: TGCGCCAGCAGCCAAAATCGAGAGACCCAGTACTTC. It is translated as CASSQNRETQYF.

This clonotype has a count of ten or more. The CDR3 DNA sequence: TGTGCCAGCAGCTTCTCGGGAGGTGGAGGTACTGAAGCTTTCTTT. Amino acids: CASSFSGGGGTEAFF. The chain links TRBV5-5 to TRBJ1-1; no definite D call. CDR1 is SGHKS and CDR2 is YYEKEE in the germline V gene (reference sequence). V dropped 2 bases and J dropped 5 bases, with 16 bases sitting between them. The CDR3 is 15 residues long.

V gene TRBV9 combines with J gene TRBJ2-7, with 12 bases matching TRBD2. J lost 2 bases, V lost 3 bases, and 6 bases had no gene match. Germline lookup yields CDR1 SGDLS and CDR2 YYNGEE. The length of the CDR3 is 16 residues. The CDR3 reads CASSALGLAGTYEQYF. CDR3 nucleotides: TGTGCCAGCAGCGCGCTAGGACTAGCGGGAACCTACGAGCAGTACTTC.

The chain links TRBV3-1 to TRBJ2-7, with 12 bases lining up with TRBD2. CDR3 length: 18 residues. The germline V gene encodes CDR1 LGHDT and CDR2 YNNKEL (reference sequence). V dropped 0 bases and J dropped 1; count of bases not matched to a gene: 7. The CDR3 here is CASSQDSSGGDISYEQYF. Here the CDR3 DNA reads TGTGCCAGCAGCCAAGATTCTAGCGGGGGGGATATATCCTACGAGCAGTACTTC.

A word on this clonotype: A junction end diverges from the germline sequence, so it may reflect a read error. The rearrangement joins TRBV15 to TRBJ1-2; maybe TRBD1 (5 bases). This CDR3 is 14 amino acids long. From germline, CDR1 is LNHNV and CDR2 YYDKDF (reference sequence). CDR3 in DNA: TGTGCCACCAGCAGAGGAGACAGTAACTATGGCTGCACCTTC. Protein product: CATSRGDSNYGCTF.

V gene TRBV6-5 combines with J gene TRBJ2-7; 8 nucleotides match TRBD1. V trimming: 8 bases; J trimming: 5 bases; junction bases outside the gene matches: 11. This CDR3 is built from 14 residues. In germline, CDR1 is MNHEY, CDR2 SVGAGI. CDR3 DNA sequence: TGTGCCAGCTCAAGAGGGACAGGCAGGGACGAGCAGTACTTC. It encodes CASSRGTGRDEQYF.

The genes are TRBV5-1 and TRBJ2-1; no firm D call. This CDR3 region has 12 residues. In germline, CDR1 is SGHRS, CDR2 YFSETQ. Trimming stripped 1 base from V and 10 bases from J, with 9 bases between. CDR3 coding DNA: TGCGCCAGCAGCTTGTCCGACGGGGAGCAGTTCTTC. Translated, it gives CASSLSDGEQFF. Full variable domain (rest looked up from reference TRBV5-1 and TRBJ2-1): KAGVTQTPRYLIKTRGQQVTLSCSPISGHRSVSWYQQTPGQGLQFLFEYFSETQRNKGNFPGRFSGRQFSNSRSEMNVSTLELGDSALYLCASSLSDGEQFFGPGTRLTVL.

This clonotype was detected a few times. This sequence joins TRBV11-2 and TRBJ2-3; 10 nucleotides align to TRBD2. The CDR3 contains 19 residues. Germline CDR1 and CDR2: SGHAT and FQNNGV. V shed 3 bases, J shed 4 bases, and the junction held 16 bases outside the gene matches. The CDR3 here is CASSFHPGLADDNADTQYF. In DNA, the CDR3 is TGTGCCAGCAGCTTCCACCCCGGACTAGCGGATGATAATGCAGATACGCAGTATTTT. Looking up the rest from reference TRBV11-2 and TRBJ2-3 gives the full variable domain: EAGVAQSPRYKIIEKRQSVAFWCNPISGHATLYWYQQILGQGPKLLIQFQNNGVVDDSQLPKDRFSAERLKGVDSTLKIQPAKLEDSAVYLCASSFHPGLADDNADTQYFGPGTRLTVL.

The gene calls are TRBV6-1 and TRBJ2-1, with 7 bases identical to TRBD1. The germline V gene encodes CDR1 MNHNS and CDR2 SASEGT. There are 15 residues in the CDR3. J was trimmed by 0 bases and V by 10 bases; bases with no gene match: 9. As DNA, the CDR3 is TGTGCCACCATCAGCCGACAGGGCTCCTACAATGAGCAGTTCTTC. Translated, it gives CATISRQGSYNEQFF.

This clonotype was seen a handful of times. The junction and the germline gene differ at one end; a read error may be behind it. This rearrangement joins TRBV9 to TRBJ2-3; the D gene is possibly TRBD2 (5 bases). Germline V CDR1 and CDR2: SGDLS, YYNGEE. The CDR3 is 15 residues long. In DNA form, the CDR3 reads TGTGCCTGCAGCGAGACCGGGATTTGGACAGATACGCAGTATTTT. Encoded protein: CACSETGIWTDTQYF. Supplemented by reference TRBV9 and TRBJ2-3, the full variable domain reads DSGVTQTPKHLITATGQRVTLRCSPRSGDLSVYWYQQSLDQGLQFLIQYYNGEERAKGNILERFSAQQFPDLHSELNLSSLELGDSALYFCACSETGIWTDTQYFGPGTRLTVL.

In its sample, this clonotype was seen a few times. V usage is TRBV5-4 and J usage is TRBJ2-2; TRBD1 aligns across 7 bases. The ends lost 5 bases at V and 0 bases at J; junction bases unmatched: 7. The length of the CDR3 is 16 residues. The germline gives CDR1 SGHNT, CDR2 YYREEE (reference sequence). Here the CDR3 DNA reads TGTGCCAGCAGTCACGGACAGGTGGCGAACACCGGGGAGCTGTTTTTT. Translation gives CASSHGQVANTGELFF.

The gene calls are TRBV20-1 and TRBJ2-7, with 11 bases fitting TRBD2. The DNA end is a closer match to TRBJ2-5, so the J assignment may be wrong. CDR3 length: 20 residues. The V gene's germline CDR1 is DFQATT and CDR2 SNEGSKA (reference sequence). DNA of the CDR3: TGCAGTGCTAGAGATCCTCAAAGTCCGGCTAGCGGGAGGACTGGAGAGACCCAGTACTTC. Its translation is CSARDPQSPASGRTGETQYF.

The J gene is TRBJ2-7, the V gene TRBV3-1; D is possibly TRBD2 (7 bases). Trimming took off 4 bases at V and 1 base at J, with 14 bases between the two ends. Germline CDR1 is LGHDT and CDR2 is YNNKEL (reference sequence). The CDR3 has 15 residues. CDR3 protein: CASSRRGAFSYEQYF. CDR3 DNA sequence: TGTGCCAGCAGCCGACGGGGGGCGTTTTCCTACGAGCAGTACTTC.

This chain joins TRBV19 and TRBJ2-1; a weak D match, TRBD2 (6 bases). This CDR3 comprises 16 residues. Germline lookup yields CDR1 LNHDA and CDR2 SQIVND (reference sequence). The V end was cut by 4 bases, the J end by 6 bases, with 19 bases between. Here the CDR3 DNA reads TGTGCCAGTAGTAATATAATCGGGGGTTCGGGCAATGAGCAGTTCTTC. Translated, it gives CASSNIIGGSGNEQFF.

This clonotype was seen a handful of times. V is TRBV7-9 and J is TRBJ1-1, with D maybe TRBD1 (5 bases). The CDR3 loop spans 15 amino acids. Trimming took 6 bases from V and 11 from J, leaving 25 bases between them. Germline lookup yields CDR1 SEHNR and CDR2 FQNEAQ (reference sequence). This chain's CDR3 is CASRGRANPYLGAFF. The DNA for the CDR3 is TGTGCCAGCAGAGGCAGGGCCAATCCATATTTGGGGGCTTTCTTT.

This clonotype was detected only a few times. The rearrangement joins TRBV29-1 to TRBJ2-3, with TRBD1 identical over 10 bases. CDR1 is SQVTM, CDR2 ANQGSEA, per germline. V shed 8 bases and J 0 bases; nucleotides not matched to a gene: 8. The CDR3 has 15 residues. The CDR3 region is CSFSRTGGSTDTQYF. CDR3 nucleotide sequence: TGCAGCTTCTCCAGGACAGGGGGAAGCACAGATACGCAGTATTTT.

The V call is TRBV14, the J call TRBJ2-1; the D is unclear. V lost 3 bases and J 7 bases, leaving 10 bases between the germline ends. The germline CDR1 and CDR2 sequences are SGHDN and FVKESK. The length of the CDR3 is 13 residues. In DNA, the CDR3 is TGTGCCAGCAGCCAGAACACAGCGAATGAGCAGTTCTTC. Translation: CASSQNTANEQFF. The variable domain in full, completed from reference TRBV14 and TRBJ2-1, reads EAGVTQFPSHSVIEKGQTVTLRCDPISGHDNLYWYRRVMGKEIKFLLHFVKESKQDESGMPNNRFLAERTGGTYSTLKVQPAELEDSGVYFCASSQNTANEQFFGPGTRLTVL.

Here the CDR3 DNA reads TGTGCCATCACCGATCCGGGGCACTCGAACACCGGGGAGCTGTTTTTT. Translated, it gives CAITDPGHSNTGELFF. The chain recombines TRBV10-3 with TRBJ2-2; either TRBD1 or TRBD2 may supply D (5 bases each). CDR1 and CDR2 (germline): ENHRY, SYGVKD. V lost 7 bases and J lost 0, with 15 bases in between. The CDR3 consists of 16 residues.

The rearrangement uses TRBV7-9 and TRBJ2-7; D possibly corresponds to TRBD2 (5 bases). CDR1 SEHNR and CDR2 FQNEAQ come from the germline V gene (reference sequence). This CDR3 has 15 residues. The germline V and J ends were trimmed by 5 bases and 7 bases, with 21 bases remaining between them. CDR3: CASSNRVGSYNEQYF. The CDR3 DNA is TGTGCCAGCAGCAACCGGGTAGGGAGCTACAATGAGCAGTACTTC. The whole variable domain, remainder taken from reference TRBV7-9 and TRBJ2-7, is DTGVSQNPRHKITKRGQNVTFRCDPISEHNRLYWYRQTLGQGPEFLTYFQNEAQLEKSRLLSDRFSAERPKGSFSTLEIQRTEQGDSAMYLCASSNRVGSYNEQYFGPGTRLTVT.